This T cell receptor beta chain was sequenced in a study of T cell responses to AZD1222 COVID-19 vaccine. In the study overall: Pooled together were second doses at about 4 or about 12 weeks.

On this clone itself: The antigen is unknown.

Produced via immunoSEQ multiplex PCR; TCRdb's table is partial and in-frame only. The repertoire includes 150,000 to 200,000 clones, 94% of them detected once, and about 0.64% sits in the top ten. Study-wide findings and caveats: The study identified only five to seven AZD1222 recipients as seropositive at baseline. Recipients of two AZD1222 doses showed rising Spike-specific TCR breadth and depth.

Germline CDR1 reads SGHRS; CDR2 reads YFSETQ. There are 16 residues in the CDR3. V was pared by 5 bases and J by 8 bases, with 9 bases of the junction left unmatched. The chain uses TRBV5-1 and TRBJ2-1; 14 bases map to TRBD2. The sequence derives from an adult in good health. This material consisted of peripheral blood, taken on day 0 of AZD1222 vaccination. CDR3 in DNA: TGCGCCAGCAGTCCTGGGACTAGCGGGAGTTCTGATGAGCAGTTCTTC. This gives the protein CASSPGTSGSSDEQFF. Full variable domain (outside the CDR3, taken from reference TRBV5-1 and TRBJ2-1): KAGVTQTPRYLIKTRGQQVTLSCSPISGHRSVSWYQQTPGQGLQFLFEYFSETQRNKGNFPGRFSGRQFSNSRSEMNVSTLELGDSALYLCASSPGTSGSSDEQFFGPGTRLTVL.